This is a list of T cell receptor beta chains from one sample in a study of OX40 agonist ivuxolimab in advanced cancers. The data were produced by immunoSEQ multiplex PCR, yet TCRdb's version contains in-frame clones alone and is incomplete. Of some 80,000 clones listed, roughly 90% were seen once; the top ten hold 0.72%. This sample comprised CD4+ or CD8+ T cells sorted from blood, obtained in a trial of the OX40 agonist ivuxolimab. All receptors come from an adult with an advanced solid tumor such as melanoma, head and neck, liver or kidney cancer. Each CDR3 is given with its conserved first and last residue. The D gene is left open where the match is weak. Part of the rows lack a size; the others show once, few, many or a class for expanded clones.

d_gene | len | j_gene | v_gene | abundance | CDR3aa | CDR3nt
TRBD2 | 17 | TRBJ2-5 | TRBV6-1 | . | CASSEKTSGVRQETQYF | TGTGCCAGCAGTGAGAAGACTAGCGGAGTCCGTCAAGAGACCCAGTACTTC
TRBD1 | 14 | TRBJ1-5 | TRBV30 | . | CAWTQGNSNQPQHF | TGTGCCTGGACACAGGGGAATAGCAATCAGCCCCAGCATTTT
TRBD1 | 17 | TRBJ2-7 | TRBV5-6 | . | CASSHWDSPLKAYEQYF | TGTGCCAGCAGCCACTGGGACAGCCCCTTGAAAGCCTACGAGCAGTACTTC
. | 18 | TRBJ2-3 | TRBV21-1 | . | CASSNCQSTARGTDTQYF | TGTGCCAGCAGCAACTGCCAATCGACGGCCCGTGGGACAGATACGCAGTATTTT
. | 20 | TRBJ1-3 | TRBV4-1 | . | CASSQTQSLQGRGARDTIYF | TGCGCCAGCAGCCAAACCCAATCTCTCCAGGGCAGAGGAGCAAGGGACACCATATATTTT
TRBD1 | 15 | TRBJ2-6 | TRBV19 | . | CASSTGQPGANVLTF | TGTGCCAGTAGTACGGGACAGCCTGGGGCCAACGTCCTGACTTTC
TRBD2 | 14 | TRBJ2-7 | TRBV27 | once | CASRRLAGPYEQYF | TGTGCCAGCAGGAGACTAGCAGGCCCCTACGAGCAGTACTTC
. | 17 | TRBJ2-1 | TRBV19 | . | CASSISSPSADYNEQFF | TGTGCCAGTAGTATATCTTCTCCCTCGGCGGATTACAATGAGCAGTTCTTC
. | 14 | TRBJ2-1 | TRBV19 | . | CASSETDTHNEQFF | TGTGCCAGTAGTGAGACAGACACACACAATGAGCAGTTCTTC
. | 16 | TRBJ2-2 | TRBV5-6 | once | CASSLQGPPEHRGAVF | TGTGCCAGCAGCTTACAGGGCCCCCCCGAACACCGGGGAGCTGTTTTT
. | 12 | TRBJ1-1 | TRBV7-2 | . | CASSFALTEAFF | TGTGCCAGCAGCTTCGCACTCACTGAAGCTTTCTTT
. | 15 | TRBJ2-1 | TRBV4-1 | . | CASSQSERGYNEQFF | TGCGCCAGCAGCCAATCGGAGAGGGGCTACAATGAGCAGTTCTTC
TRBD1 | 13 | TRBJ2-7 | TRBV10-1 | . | CASRSRQGIEQYF | TGCGCCAGCAGGAGTAGACAGGGGATCGAGCAGTACTTC
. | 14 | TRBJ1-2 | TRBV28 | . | CAILRGEGGYGYTF | TGTGCCATCCTGCGGGGGGAAGGAGGGTATGGCTACACCTTC
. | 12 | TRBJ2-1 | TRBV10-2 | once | CASSILVNEQFF | TGCGCCAGCAGTATACTAGTTAATGAGCAGTTCTTC
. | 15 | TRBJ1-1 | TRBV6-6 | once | CASSPRGPKNTEAFF | TGTGCCAGCAGTCCCAGGGGACCGAAGAACACTGAAGCTTTCTTT
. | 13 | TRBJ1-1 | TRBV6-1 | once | CASTGTANTEAFF | TGTGCCAGCACCGGGACGGCGAACACTGAAGCTTTCTTT
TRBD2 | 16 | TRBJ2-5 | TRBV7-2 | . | CASSLPAGGILETQYF | TGTGCCAGCAGCTTACCAGCGGGGGGGATATTAGAGACCCAGTACTTC
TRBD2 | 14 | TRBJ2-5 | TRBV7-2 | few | CASSLYSGEETQYF | TGTGCCAGCAGCCTTTATAGCGGGGAAGAGACCCAGTACTTC
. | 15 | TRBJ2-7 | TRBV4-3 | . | CASSQESRGLWEQYF | TGCGCCAGCAGCCAAGAATCACGGGGCCTCTGGGAGCAGTACTTC
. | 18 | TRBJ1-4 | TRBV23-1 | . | CASSQNPPGDQLSEKLFF | TGCGCCAGCAGTCAAAATCCCCCCGGGGATCAACTAAGTGAAAAACTGTTTTTT
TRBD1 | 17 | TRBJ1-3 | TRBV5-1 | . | CASSFSQGAGGGNTIYF | TGCGCCAGCAGCTTTAGTCAGGGGGCTGGAGGTGGAAACACCATATATTTT
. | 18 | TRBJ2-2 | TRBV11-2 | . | CASFKFRGRVGNTGELFF | TGTGCCAGCTTTAAGTTCAGGGGTAGGGTGGGCAACACCGGGGAGCTGTTTTTT
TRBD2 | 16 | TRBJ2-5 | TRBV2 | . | CASSLGTSGLQETQYF | TGTGCCAGCAGCTTAGGGACTAGCGGCCTCCAAGAGACCCAGTACTTC
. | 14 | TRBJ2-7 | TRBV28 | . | CASTKRGGYYEQYF | TGTGCCAGCACCAAAAGGGGGGGCTACTACGAGCAGTACTTC
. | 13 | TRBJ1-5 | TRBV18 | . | CASCLSREEPQHF | TGTGCCAGCTGTCTGAGCCGGGAAGAGCCCCAGCATTTT
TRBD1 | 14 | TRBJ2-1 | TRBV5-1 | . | CASSPTTGANEQFF | TGCGCCAGCAGCCCTACGACAGGGGCCAATGAGCAGTTCTTC
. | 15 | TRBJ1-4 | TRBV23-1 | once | CASSQSRGAWEKLFF | TGCGCCAGCAGTCAATCAAGAGGGGCTTGGGAAAAACTGTTTTTT